This TCR beta chain was found in a study of blood T cell repertoires in COVID-19. For the study at large: Sites in the United States, Italy and Spain provided acute and convalescent COVID-19 samples.

The protocol was immunoSEQ multiplex PCR, while the TCRdb copy is restricted to in-frame clones and leaves out a portion. The sample carries around 200,000 clones, approximately 79% recorded once. The V gene end was trimmed by 2 bases and the J gene end by 2 bases; junction bases not matched to a gene: 3. This CDR3 spans 14 amino acids. The germline V gene has CDR1 MNHEY and CDR2 SVGAGI. This chain connects TRBV6-5 to TRBJ2-7, with 7 bases matching TRBD1. The origin of this receptor is a man aged 45 to 65 who had recovered from COVID-19. Sequencing input: peripheral blood. DNA for the CDR3: TGTGCCAGCAGTTACGGGACAGCTACCTACGAGCAGTACTTC. Its protein is CASSYGTATYEQYF.